Each of the 18 T cell receptor beta chains below was sequenced from the same sample in a study of blood T cell repertoires in COVID-19. Repertoires were generated with immunoSEQ multiplex PCR, while TCRdb's copy carries only in-frame clones and drops some. The sample records over 45,000 clones, approximately 81% being singletons. The sequenced material came from peripheral blood. These receptors originate from a woman at least 80 years old with active or convalescent COVID-19.

The chain links TRBV29-1 to TRBJ1-6; D is possibly TRBD1 (6 bases). V lost 5 bases and J 9 bases, leaving 14 bases between the germline ends. CDR1 and CDR2 (germline): SQVTM, ANQGSEA. This CDR3 has 13 amino acids. The CDR3 protein is CSVRRQEGSPLHF. CDR3 in DNA: TGCAGCGTTCGAAGACAGGAAGGTTCACCCCTCCACTTT. Filled out from reference TRBV29-1 and TRBJ1-6, the complete variable domain reads SAVISQKPSRDICQRGTSLTIQCQVDSQVTMMFWYRQQPGQSLTLIATANQGSEATYESGFVIDKFPISRPNLTFSTLTVSNMSPEDSSIYLCSVRRQEGSPLHFGNGTRLTVT.

This clone appeared once. This sequence joins TRBV6-2 or TRBV6-3 and TRBJ1-1; D ambiguous. The CDR3 extends over 13 amino acids. Trimming left V 4 bases short and J 1 base short, with 7 bases between. Looked up from germline, CDR1 is MNHEY and CDR2 is SVGEGT. CDR3 coding DNA: TGTGCCAGCAGTTTGAGCGGGAACACTGAAGCTTTCTTT. Protein sequence: CASSLSGNTEAFF.

The chain combines TRBV19 with TRBJ1-1, with D unclear. The V and J ends lost 7 bases and 2 bases respectively, with 11 bases between them. The germline V gene encodes CDR1 LNHDA and CDR2 SQIVND (reference sequence). This CDR3 has 13 amino acids. The CDR3 nucleotides read TGTGCCAGTACAACCGACTACAACACTGAAGCTTTCTTT. Translating it yields CASTTDYNTEAFF.

This clone showed up just once. The chain joins TRBV4-2 to TRBJ2-3; 7 bases line up with TRBD2. The CDR3 sequence is 15 residues long. Germline CDR1 and CDR2: LGHNA and YNFKEQ. With 1 base clipped from V and 2 bases from J, the junction kept 3 bases outside the gene matches. The CDR3 bases are TGTGCCAGCAGCCAAGCAGCGGGGAACACAGATACGCAGTATTTT. Amino acid sequence: CASSQAAGNTDTQYF.

The chain uses TRBV12-3 or TRBV12-4 and TRBJ1-6, with 7 bases lining up with TRBD1. J gave up 6 bases and V 6 bases, and 2 bases lay outside the gene matches. The CDR3 contains 13 residues. The CDR3 protein is CASRQGTNSPLHF. DNA for the CDR3: TGTGCCAGCAGACAGGGGACTAATTCACCCCTCCACTTT.

This chain connects TRBV28 to TRBJ1-1; 7 positions match TRBD1. The CDR3 covers 16 residues. V lost 3 bases and J lost 4; bases outside the gene matches: 11. The germline V gene has CDR1 MDHEN and CDR2 SYDVKM. For the CDR3, the DNA is TGTGCCAGCAGTTTCCTGGGGAGACAGGGAGGCACTGAAGCTTTCTTT. Residues: CASSFLGRQGGTEAFF.

The CDR3 spells CASSIPGLAVNEQFF. CDR3 DNA sequence: TGTGCCAGCTCGATACCGGGACTAGCGGTCAATGAGCAGTTCTTC. The J gene is TRBJ2-1, the V gene TRBV28; 11 bases agree with TRBD2. The CDR3 is 15 amino acids. CDR1 MDHEN and CDR2 SYDVKM come from the germline V gene. V lost 8 bases and J lost 6; bases outside the gene matches: 9.

Of note for this clone: One end of the junction fails to match germline, which may point to a read error. The gene calls are TRBV29-1 and TRBJ1-1, with a tentative D call TRBD1 (6 bases). The CDR3 spans 13 residues. Germline loops: CDR1 SQVTM, CDR2 ANQGSEA. The CDR3 sequence: CSVDGQGNPEAFF. CDR3 bases: TGCAGCGTTGACGGGCAGGGGAACCCTGAAGCTTTCTTT.

The chain has TRBV28 and TRBJ2-7; TRBD2 agrees at 7 bases. V lost 7 bases, J lost 5 bases, and 11 bases stayed unmatched. The length of the CDR3 is 14 residues. Germline V gives CDR1 MDHEN, CDR2 SYDVKM. The DNA for the CDR3 is TGTGCCAGCACCCCTGCTGGGAGGGTTCACGAGCAGTACTTC. It is translated as CASTPAGRVHEQYF.

The rearrangement uses TRBV7-2 and TRBJ1-1; D not certain. Germline lookup yields CDR1 SGHTA and CDR2 FQGNSA. The CDR3 runs 13 residues. Trimming removed 1 base from V and 10 bases from J, with 13 bases in between. The CDR3 reads CASSLDVTVGAFF. As DNA, the CDR3 is TGTGCCAGCAGCTTAGACGTAACAGTCGGAGCTTTCTTT.

J is TRBJ1-2 and V is TRBV5-1; the match to TRBD1 covers 10 bases. The CDR3 is 15 residues long. CDR1 and CDR2 (germline): SGHRS, YFSETQ. V lost 4 bases to trimming and J lost 4 bases; unmatched junction nucleotides: 7. CDR3 nucleotide sequence: TGCGCCAGCAGCGCGGGACAGGGGTTTGCCTATGGCTACACCTTC. This translates into CASSAGQGFAYGYTF.

The chain carries TRBV6-6 and TRBJ2-7; TRBD1 agrees at 10 bases. The CDR3 is 14 amino acids. Germline V gene data show CDR1 as MNHNY and CDR2 as SVGAGI (reference sequence). The V segment lost 6 bases and the J segment 2 bases; nucleotides outside the gene matches: 4. This CDR3 is CASSSGQGTYEQYF. Written as DNA, the CDR3 is TGTGCCAGCAGCTCGGGACAGGGGACCTACGAGCAGTACTTC.

The chain recombines TRBV28 with TRBJ1-3; 7 bases match TRBD1. The germline V gene encodes CDR1 MDHEN and CDR2 SYDVKM. V shed 6 bases, J shed 4 bases, and the junction held 6 bases outside the gene matches. The CDR3 has 14 amino acids. The CDR3 DNA sequence: TGTGCCAGCAGCCCCAGGGGGTCAGGAAACACCATATATTTT. Translation gives CASSPRGSGNTIYF.

The rearrangement links TRBV5-1 to TRBJ1-1; D unresolved. The V end was cut by 4 bases, the J end by 2 bases, with 15 bases between. The germline gives CDR1 SGHRS, CDR2 YFSETQ. CDR3 length equals 15 residues. The CDR3 sequence: CASSPRTDTNTEAFF. CDR3 sequence (DNA): TGCGCCAGCAGCCCTCGGACTGATACTAACACTGAAGCTTTCTTT.

J is TRBJ2-2 and V is TRBV10-3, with 15 bases fitting TRBD2. The germline CDR1 and CDR2 sequences are ENHRY and SYGVKD. The CDR3 extends over 16 amino acids. The junction had 3 bases not matched to a gene; V was cut back by 6 bases and J by 4 bases. CDR3 sequence: CAISGLAGGGTGELFF. The CDR3 coding sequence is TGTGCCATCAGCGGACTAGCGGGGGGGGGCACCGGGGAGCTGTTTTTT.

The gene calls are TRBV2 and TRBJ1-5; 7 nucleotides align to TRBD1. With 6 bases clipped from V and 0 bases from J, the junction kept 5 bases outside the gene matches. CDR1 SNHLY and CDR2 FYNNEI come from the germline V gene. This CDR3 spans 15 amino acids. Written as DNA, the CDR3 is TGTGCCAGCAGGCAGGGGGGTTATAGCAATCAGCCCCAGCATTTT. Residues: CASRQGGYSNQPQHF.

The V gene is TRBV4-3, the J gene TRBJ1-2, with D maybe TRBD1 (6 bases). V lost 0 bases and J 3 bases, leaving 20 bases between the germline ends. Germline CDR1 is LGHNA and CDR2 is YSLEER. The CDR3 covers 18 residues. CDR3 amino acids: CASSQEVLRGRGHYGYTF. Written as DNA, the CDR3 is TGCGCCAGCAGCCAAGAAGTTTTAAGGGGGAGGGGACACTATGGCTACACCTTC.

This clone was found a few times. This chain links TRBV7-9 with TRBJ1-2; possible D gene TRBD1, 5 bases. Germline CDR1 and CDR2: SEHNR and FQNEAQ (reference sequence). Trimming stripped 5 bases from V and 5 bases from J, with 24 bases between. The length of the CDR3 is 17 residues. DNA of the CDR3: TGTGCCAGCAGCCCAAAAGTGGGAGACACGGGGGGATATGGCTACACCTTC. This encodes CASSPKVGDTGGYGYTF.